The 25 T cell receptor beta chains below were found in one sample sequenced in a study of immune characterization of retroperitoneal liposarcoma. TCRdb re-called the PCR reads through MiXCR, storing one row per CDR3 protein. The data show around 19,000 distinct CDR3 sequences, 37% seen once. Sequenced: blood. These receptors came from a male donor with retroperitoneal liposarcoma.

This clonotype was found a few times. Here the CDR3 DNA reads TGTGCCAGCAAAGGGACCATCTCCTACAATGAGCAGTTCTTC. Amino acids: CASKGTISYNEQFF. The V call is TRBV6-1, the J call TRBJ2-1; TRBD1 or TRBD2 may be the D gene (5 bases each). This CDR3 is 14 amino acids long. V was pared by 7 bases and J by 0 bases, with 10 bases between. In germline, CDR1 is MNHNS, CDR2 SASEGT.

The CDR3 region is CASSLPGAGGPYEQYF. In nucleotides, the CDR3 is TGTGCCAGCAGCCTGCCCGGGGCAGGAGGGCCATACGAGCAGTACTTC. The chain uses TRBV11-2 and TRBJ2-7; the D gene is possibly TRBD2 (6 bases). Germline V lookup: CDR1 SGHAT, CDR2 FQNNGV. The CDR3 extends over 16 amino acids. V lost 5 bases and J lost 4, with 21 bases in between.

The chain joins TRBV12-3 or TRBV12-4 to TRBJ1-1; D may be TRBD1 (6 bases). V was pared by 6 bases and J by 3 bases, with 17 bases between. The CDR3 is 15 residues long. CDR3 residues: CASSLQGTGDTEAFF. DNA of the CDR3: TGTGCCAGCAGCTTACAGGGTACGGGCGACACTGAAGCTTTCTTT.

Only one count was recorded for this clonotype. The J gene is TRBJ1-5, the V gene TRBV5-3; D perhaps matches TRBD1 (6 bases). TRBV5-3 is flagged as an ORF with uncertain function. There are 15 residues in the CDR3. The V gene lost 4 bases and the J gene lost 4 bases, with 15 bases spanning the gap. The DNA for the CDR3 is TGTGCCAGAAGCCCACAGGGTTTGAGGAATCAGCCCCAGCATTTT. It specifies CARSPQGLRNQPQHF.

The V call is TRBV11-2, the J call TRBJ2-5; 14 bases fit TRBD2. The J call may not be correct, given that the DNA end is closer to TRBJ2-1. The CDR3 covers 16 residues. The germline V gene encodes CDR1 SGHAT and CDR2 FQNNGV. The CDR3 is CASSPWTSGGWETQFF. The CDR3, as DNA: TGTGCCAGCAGCCCTTGGACTAGCGGGGGGTGGGAGACCCAGTTCTTC.

This clonotype is medium-sized within its sample. The chain links TRBV11-2 to TRBJ1-6, with TRBD1 matching over 12 bases. This CDR3 spans 16 amino acids. Germline V gene sequence: CDR1 SGHAT, CDR2 FQNNGV. Unmatched junction bases numbered 6, after V lost 4 bases and J lost 8 bases. CDR3 DNA: TGTGCCAGCAGCTCCGGGACAGGGGGCTACTATTCACCCCTCCACTTT. Translating it yields CASSSGTGGYYSPLHF.

This chain uses TRBV6-6 with TRBJ2-3; no clear D. The germline V gene has CDR1 MNHNY and CDR2 SVGAGI (reference sequence). This CDR3 region has 15 residues. The V end was cut by 0 bases, the J end by 2 bases, with 9 bases between. The CDR3 loop reads CASSYSQVYTDTQYF. CDR3 bases: TGTGCCAGCAGTTACTCTCAGGTGTACACAGATACGCAGTATTTT.

This clonotype showed up just once. The genes are TRBV11-1 and TRBJ1-5; D not resolved. V was cut by 5 bases and J by 3 bases, with 8 bases left in between. The CDR3 length is 13 residues. The germline V gene has CDR1 SGHAT and CDR2 FQDESV (reference sequence). The CDR3 loop is CASSPGANQPQHF. CDR3 DNA sequence: TGTGCCAGCAGCCCGGGAGCCAATCAGCCCCAGCATTTT.

The rearrangement joins TRBV12-5 to TRBJ2-7; D is unresolved. The CDR3 length is 13 residues. Germline values: CDR1 LGHNT, CDR2 FRNRAP. Trimming left V 9 bases short and J 0 bases short, with 12 bases between. The DNA of the CDR3 is TGTGCTAGCGCCCTAGGCAGCTCCTACGAGCAGTACTTC. Its protein product is CASALGSSYEQYF.

This clonotype was counted many times. The chain couples TRBV6-1 to TRBJ2-6; D is unresolved. There are 15 residues in the CDR3. Deletions cut 4 bases from V and 4 bases from J, with 11 bases between. Germline CDR1 is MNHNS and CDR2 is SASEGT. The CDR3 is CASSGRALGANVLTF. The DNA of the CDR3 is TGTGCCAGCAGTGGAAGGGCGCTGGGGGCCAACGTCCTGACTTTC.

The gene calls are TRBV12-3 or TRBV12-4 and TRBJ2-5, with 14 bases identical to TRBD2. The CDR3 spans 15 residues. The J segment lost 11 bases and the V segment lost 4 bases, leaving 9 bases of the junction unmatched. CDR3 bases: TGTGCCAGCAGTTACGGGACTAGCGGGAGTGGTGAGCAGTACTTC. Amino acids: CASSYGTSGSGEQYF.

This clonotype was observed many times. The rearrangement joins TRBV7-8 to TRBJ2-3; 11 nucleotides line up with TRBD2. CDR1 and CDR2 from the germline V gene are SGHVS and FQNEAQ. Trimming at V came to 6 bases and at J to 4 bases, leaving 3 bases not matched to a gene. CDR3 length: 14 residues. The CDR3 sequence: CASRIAGGPDTQYF. CDR3 bases: TGTGCCAGCAGAATAGCGGGAGGGCCAGATACGCAGTATTTT.

The gene calls are TRBV5-1 and TRBJ2-2; 7 bases are shared with TRBD2. Germline-derived CDR1 and CDR2 are SGHRS and YFSETQ. The CDR3 extends over 16 amino acids. The V gene end was trimmed by 3 bases and the J gene end by 1 base; junction bases not matched to a gene: 6. CDR3: CASSSPSGMNTGELFF. Here the CDR3 DNA reads TGCGCCAGCAGCTCACCCAGCGGGATGAACACCGGGGAGCTGTTTTTT.

This clonotype was picked up a small number of times. The chain is built from TRBV11-3 and TRBJ2-1; weak D call: TRBD1 (6 bases). V was cut by 5 bases and J by 10 bases, with 12 bases left in between. Germline CDR1 SGHNT, CDR2 YENEEA. This CDR3 has 12 residues. The CDR3 region is CASSQGPYEQFF. CDR3 bases: TGTGCCAGCAGCCAGGGGCCCTACGAGCAGTTCTTC.

Details on this clonotype: This may stem from a read error, because a much larger clone lies one nucleotide away. The rearrangement uses TRBV6-8 and TRBJ2-5; D unclear. Per germline, CDR1 MNHGY and CDR2 SAAAGT. The CDR3 runs 12 residues. DNA for the CDR3: TGTGCCAGCAGTCTCTATCAAGAGACCCCGTACTTC. It codes for CASSLYQETPYF.

V is TRBV5-1 and J is TRBJ2-1; D ambiguous. Per the germline V gene, CDR1 is SGHRS and CDR2 is YFSETQ. Deletions cut 0 bases from V and 6 bases from J, with 13 bases between. The CDR3 has 15 amino acids. This CDR3 is CASSLEHALLNEQFF. As DNA, the CDR3 is TGCGCCAGCAGCTTGGAACACGCGTTGCTCAATGAGCAGTTCTTC.

This clonotype turned up a few times. The CDR3 DNA follows: TGTGCCAGCACCCTTTCCCTTTTCGGGACTAGTCACTACGAGCAGTACTTC. This sequence encodes CASTLSLFGTSHYEQYF. The rearrangement joins TRBV28 to TRBJ2-5; the match to TRBD2 covers 8 bases. Judging by the DNA end, TRBJ2-7 fits better; the J call may be wrong. From germline, CDR1 is MDHEN and CDR2 SYDVKM. This CDR3 comprises 17 residues.

The chain combines TRBV12-3 or TRBV12-4 with TRBJ1-5; D is unclear. Trimming took 3 bases from V and 5 from J, leaving 8 bases between them. The CDR3 is 13 amino acids. The CDR3 sequence is CASSLTEHQPQHF. For the CDR3, the DNA is TGTGCCAGCAGTTTGACTGAACATCAGCCCCAGCATTTT.

The chain links TRBV6-7 to TRBJ2-3; D perhaps matches TRBD2 (5 bases). TRBV6-7 is sorted into the ORF group, with uncertain function. V shed 4 bases and J shed 2 bases, with 10 bases lying between them. The length of the CDR3 is 14 residues. This CDR3 reads CASSSLEATDTQYF. The CDR3 DNA is TGTGCCAGCAGTTCACTAGAGGCCACAGATACGCAGTATTTT.

The chain uses TRBV14 and TRBJ2-4; tentatively, D is TRBD1 (6 bases). With the DNA end fitting TRBJ2-5 better, the J assignment may be wrong. Germline lookup yields CDR1 SGHDN and CDR2 FVKESK. This CDR3 is built from 16 residues. CDR3 amino acids: CASSLNRAFGTETQYF. In DNA, the CDR3 is TGTGCCAGCAGCTTAAACAGGGCTTTTGGGACAGAGACCCAGTACTTC.

The chain has TRBV7-2 and TRBJ2-7; 8 bases align to TRBD2. The J call may be mistaken, given a closer DNA end match to TRBJ2-5. The germline V gene encodes CDR1 SGHTA and CDR2 FQGNSA. The CDR3 runs 16 residues. CDR3 amino acids: CASSMRSGGSLETQYF. CDR3 DNA: TGTGCCAGCAGCATGCGCTCGGGGGGGAGTCTAGAGACCCAGTACTTC.

There are a few counts of this clonotype. This chain links TRBV11-2 with TRBJ2-5; D may be TRBD2 (6 bases). With 5 bases removed from V and 0 bases from J, the gap between germline ends came to 10 bases. The CDR3 covers 14 residues. The germline V gene encodes CDR1 SGHAT and CDR2 FQNNGV. In DNA, the CDR3 is TGTGCCAGCAGCAGGGAGGCGAACCAAGAGACCCAGTACTTC. Its protein product is CASSREANQETQYF.

This clonotype has ten or more counts. The chain employs TRBV6-1 and TRBJ1-3; TRBD1 might be the D (5 bases). Germline V gene data show CDR1 as MNHNS and CDR2 as SASEGT. The CDR3 totals 14 residues. V was shortened by 6 bases and J by 0 bases, with 9 bases between the two germline ends. CDR3: CASRNQGSGNTIYF. CDR3 in DNA: TGTGCCAGCAGAAATCAGGGCTCTGGAAACACCATATATTTT.

The chain links TRBV12-3 or TRBV12-4 to TRBJ2-1; D is perhaps TRBD1 (6 bases). Trimming pared 8 bases from V and 10 bases from J, leaving 15 bases between. The CDR3 is 12 residues long. CDR3 DNA sequence: TGTGCCAGCGGCTATACAGGGCTCGAGCAGTTCTTC. It yields the protein CASGYTGLEQFF.

This chain connects TRBV11-1 to TRBJ2-1; D is unresolved. V lost 4 bases and J 9 bases, leaving 13 bases between the germline ends. CDR1 and CDR2 (germline): SGHAT, FQDESV (reference sequence). The CDR3 has 13 amino acids. The CDR3 bases are TGTGCCAGCAGCTCGGTATCACCGGGTGAGCAGTTCTTC. Its protein is CASSSVSPGEQFF.